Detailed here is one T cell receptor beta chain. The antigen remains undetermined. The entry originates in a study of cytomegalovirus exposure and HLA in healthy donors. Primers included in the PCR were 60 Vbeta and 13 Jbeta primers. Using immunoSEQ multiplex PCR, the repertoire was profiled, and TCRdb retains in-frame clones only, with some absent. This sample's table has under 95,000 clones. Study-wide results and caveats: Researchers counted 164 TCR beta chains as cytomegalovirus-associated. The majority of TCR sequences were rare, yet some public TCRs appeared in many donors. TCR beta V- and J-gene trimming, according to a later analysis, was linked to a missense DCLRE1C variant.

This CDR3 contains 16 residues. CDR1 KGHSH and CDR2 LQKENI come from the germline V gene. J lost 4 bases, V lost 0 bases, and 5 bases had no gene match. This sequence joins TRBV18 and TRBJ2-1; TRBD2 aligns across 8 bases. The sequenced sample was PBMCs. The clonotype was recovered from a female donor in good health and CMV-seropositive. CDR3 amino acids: CASSPPTGGKYNEQFF. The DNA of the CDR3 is TGTGCCAGCTCACCACCCACGGGGGGGAAATACAATGAGCAGTTCTTC.